This entry features one T cell receptor (beta chain) sequence. This sample was included in a study of control samples from healthy donors and cancer patients. Germline CDR1 and CDR2: LGHNA and YNFKEQ. V was pared by 1 base and J by 2 bases, with 11 bases between. The CDR3 extends over 15 amino acids. Sequenced by immunoSEQ multiplex PCR; TCRdb stores in-frame clones only, minus some. This sample has 75,000 to 95,000 clones; approximately 91% occur once, and the top ten carry around 5.4%. This clonotype was obtained from a woman aged 45-65 years in good health. Sequencing was performed on blood. The chain links TRBV4-2 to TRBJ1-2, with D possibly TRBD1 on 6 matching bases. The CDR3 loop reads CASSQVDRTNYGYTF. CDR3 in DNA: TGTGCCAGCAGCCAAGTGGACAGAACCAACTATGGCTACACCTTC.